Listed below are T cell receptor beta chains from one sample, sequenced in a study of PD-1 blockade in classical Hodgkin lymphoma. The table came from immunoSEQ multiplex PCR; TCRdb's copy has only in-frame clones and leaves some out. The table shows about 33,000 clones, with 85% to 95% occurring only once. The sequenced sample consisted of peripheral blood mononuclear cells (PBMCs). The origin of the receptors is a human donor with classical Hodgkin lymphoma. Each CDR3 is given with its conserved first and last residue. Each record gives: V gene, clone size, D gene, J gene, CDR3 DNA, CDR3 protein. A D gene is named only where the DNA matches it firmly. Size tells how often a clone was seen (once, few, many) or the class of an expanded clone, and some rows leave it out.

V: TRBV28
size: once
D: NA
J: TRBJ1-1
DNA: TGTGCCAGCAGTTTCACCCCCAGGGGAAACACTGAAGCTTTCTTT
CDR3: CASSFTPRGNTEAFF

V: TRBV5-1
size: NA
D: TRBD1
J: TRBJ1-1
DNA: TGCGCCAGCAGACGGGACAGGGGTCGTCTTCGCGACACTGAAGCTTTCTTT
CDR3: CASRRDRGRLRDTEAFF

V: TRBV18
size: NA
D: NA
J: TRBJ1-5
DNA: TGTGCCAGCTCACCACCTGCCGGGGGGGGTAATCAGCCCCAGCATTTT
CDR3: CASSPPAGGGNQPQHF

V: TRBV6-6
size: once
D: TRBD2
J: TRBJ2-7
DNA: TGTGCCAGCAGGGAGTACGTAGCGGGAGACAACGAGCAGTACTTC
CDR3: CASREYVAGDNEQYF

V: TRBV4-1
size: NA
D: NA
J: TRBJ2-7
DNA: TGCGCCAGCAGCCAACAGGGCCCCTCCTACGAGCAGTACTTC
CDR3: CASSQQGPSYEQYF

V: TRBV7-8
size: once
D: NA
J: TRBJ1-2
DNA: TGTGCCAGCAGCTCCATTACCGGCGAGGGTTATGGCTACACCTTC
CDR3: CASSSITGEGYGYTF

V: TRBV28
size: NA
D: NA
J: TRBJ2-4
DNA: TGTGCCAGCAGGCTACCCGGGGGCGAAAACATTCAGTACTTC
CDR3: CASRLPGGENIQYF

V: TRBV19
size: NA
D: NA
J: TRBJ2-7
DNA: TGTGCCAGTAGTATCGGCGGGCTCCAACCTCCTTCCTACGAGCAGTACTTC
CDR3: CASSIGGLQPPSYEQYF

V: TRBV29-1
size: NA
D: NA
J: TRBJ2-4
DNA: TGCAGCGTTGAAGATCCATTAGCCAAAAACATTCAGTACTTC
CDR3: CSVEDPLAKNIQYF

V: TRBV6-1
size: NA
D: TRBD1
J: TRBJ2-3
DNA: TGTGCCAGCGGCGTAACAGGGGACACAGATACGCAGTATTTT
CDR3: CASGVTGDTDTQYF

V: TRBV7-6
size: once
D: NA
J: TRBJ1-4
DNA: TGTGCCAGCAGCTTAGTTGGCGGAAAACTGTTTTTT
CDR3: CASSLVGGKLFF

V: TRBV19
size: NA
D: NA
J: TRBJ1-3
DNA: TGTGCCAGTAGTGCCACCGTCGGAAACACCATATATTTT
CDR3: CASSATVGNTIYF

V: TRBV19
size: NA
D: NA
J: TRBJ2-4
DNA: TGTGCCAGTAGCACGATCCGGACTGGTCCCGTCCTAGCCAAAAACATTCAGTACTTC
CDR3: CASSTIRTGPVLAKNIQYF

V: TRBV2
size: NA
D: TRBD2
J: TRBJ2-4
DNA: TGTGCCAGCAGTGGACTAGCGGGGGCAGACGTTCAGTACTTC
CDR3: CASSGLAGADVQYF

V: TRBV4-1
size: NA
D: NA
J: TRBJ1-4
DNA: TGCGCCAGCAGCCAGGGAGTTCCGGGAGAAAAACTGTTTTTT
CDR3: CASSQGVPGEKLFF

V: TRBV7-7
size: NA
D: TRBD1
J: TRBJ2-7
DNA: TGTGCTAGCAGCTTAGGGACAGGGATAGCGTACGAGCAGTACTTC
CDR3: CASSLGTGIAYEQYF